Presented here are 4 T cell receptor beta chains from one specimen sequenced in a study of tumor-infiltrating lymphocytes in primary liver carcinoma. Both RNA and DNA were isolated together from around 18-30 mg of bulk tissue that had not been sorted. Total RNA (approximately 500 ng) served as template for TCR beta cDNA synthesis primed by a constant-region primer. It was through three nested multiplex PCR rounds of slightly modified ARM-PCR that TCR beta libraries arose. For about 11 cycles apiece, the opening two PCR rounds ran with TRBV1-TRBV30 forward primers and a C-beta reverse primer. Via MiXCR, TCRdb re-called the multiplex PCR reads, giving one row per CDR3 protein. The sample yields fewer than 75,000 distinct CDR3 sequences, about two thirds seen once. The sample was liver tumor tissue from sampling region 2. Subset defined: tumor region T2, inferior pole. The receptor set was obtained from a man aged 35-49 years with primary liver carcinoma and hepatitis B virus infection.

DNA for the CDR3: TGTGCCAGCAGCCTGGCAACAGGGTGTTGGCAGTACTTC. Encoded protein: CASSLATGCWQYF. The chain links TRBV5-6 to TRBJ2-7; TRBD1 might be the D (6 bases). V was trimmed by 4 bases and J by 9 bases, leaving 17 bases between them. The CDR3 is made up of 13 amino acids. Germline CDR1 SGHDT, CDR2 YYEEEE.

A note on this clonotype: A much bigger clone sits one base away, suggesting this may be a read error. As DNA, the CDR3 is TGTGCCACCAGTGTCGGGACGTGGGCTCAAGAGACCCAGTACTTC. Encoded protein: CATSVGTWAQETQYF. The genes are TRBV28 and TRBJ2-5; D tentatively fits TRBD1 or TRBD2 (5 bases each). There are 15 residues in the CDR3. Germline CDR1 and CDR2: MDHEN and SYDVKM. The entire variable domain, with the rest obtained from reference TRBV28 and TRBJ2-5, is as follows: DVKVTQSSRYLVKRTGEKVFLECVQDMDHENMFWYRQDPGLGLRLIYFSYDVKMKEKGDIPEGYSVSREKKERFSLILESASTNQTSMYLCATSVGTWAQETQYFGPGTRLLVL.

The chain is built from TRBV11-1 and TRBJ2-2; perhaps D is TRBD1 or TRBD2 (6 bases each). The CDR3 contains 15 residues. Looked up from germline, CDR1 is SGHAT and CDR2 is FQDESV (reference sequence). V lost 5 bases and J 13 bases, leaving 23 bases between the germline ends. The CDR3 loop is CASSILAGGPPALFF. For the CDR3, the DNA is TGTGCCAGCAGCATACTAGCTGGGGGCCCCCCCGCGCTGTTTTTT.

This clonotype was observed a few times. V gene TRBV12-3 or TRBV12-4 combines with J gene TRBJ1-1, with unresolved D. The CDR3 contains 13 residues. Between the trimmed V and J ends, which lost 2 bases and 8 bases, there was a span of 12 bases. In DNA, the CDR3 is TGTGCCAGCAGTTTATTAAGCCTAGGGGAAGCTTTCTTT. Its protein is CASSLLSLGEAFF.